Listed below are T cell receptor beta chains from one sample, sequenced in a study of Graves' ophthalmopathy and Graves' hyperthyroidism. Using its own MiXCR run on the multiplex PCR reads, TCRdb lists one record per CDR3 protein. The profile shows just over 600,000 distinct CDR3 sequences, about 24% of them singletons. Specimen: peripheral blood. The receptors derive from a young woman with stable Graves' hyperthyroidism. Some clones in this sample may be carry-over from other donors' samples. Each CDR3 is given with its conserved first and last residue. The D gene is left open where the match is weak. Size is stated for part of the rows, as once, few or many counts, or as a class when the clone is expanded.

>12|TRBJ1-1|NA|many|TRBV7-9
TGTGCCAGCAGCTTGGGCGGGGCTGAAGCTTTCTTT
CASSLGGAEAFF
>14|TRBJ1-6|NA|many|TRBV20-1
TGCAGTGCTAGGACCAACAGGGTTAATTCACCCCTCCACTTT
CSARTNRVNSPLHF
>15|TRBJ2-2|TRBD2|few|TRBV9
TGTGCCAGCAGCGCCCCACTAGCGTCGACCGGGGAGCTGTTTTTT
CASSAPLASTGELFF
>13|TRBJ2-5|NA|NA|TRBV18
TGTGCCAGCCACATGGCGGGGAAAGAGACCCAGTACTTC
CASHMAGKETQYF
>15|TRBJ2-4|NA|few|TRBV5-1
TGCGCCAGCAGCTTCGGCGATTTAGCCAAAAACATTCAGTACTTC
CASSFGDLAKNIQYF
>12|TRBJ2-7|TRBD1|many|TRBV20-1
TGCAGTGCCGGGGACAGACCCTACGAGCAGTACTTC
CSAGDRPYEQYF
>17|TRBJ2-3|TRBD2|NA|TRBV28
TGTGCCAGCAGTTTATTGACTAGCGGGGGACCCACAGATACGCAGTATTTT
CASSLLTSGGPTDTQYF
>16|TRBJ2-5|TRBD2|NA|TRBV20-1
TGCAGTGCTAGAGACACTAGCGGGGGGGCCCAAGAGACCCAGTACTTC
CSARDTSGGAQETQYF
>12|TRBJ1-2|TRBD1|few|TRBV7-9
TGTGCCAGCAGCACGGACAGGGGTGACTACACCTTC
CASSTDRGDYTF
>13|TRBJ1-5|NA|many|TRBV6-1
TGTGCCAGCAGTGCAGTGTCGCGGCAGCCCCAGCATTTT
CASSAVSRQPQHF
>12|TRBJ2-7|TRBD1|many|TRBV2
TGTGCCAGCAAGACAGGGGCCAGCGAGCAGTACTTC
CASKTGASEQYF
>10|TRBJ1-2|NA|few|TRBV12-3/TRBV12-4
TGTGCCAGCAACTACGCTGGCTACACCTTC
CASNYAGYTF
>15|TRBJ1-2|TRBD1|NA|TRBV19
TGTGCCAGTAGTATGGAGGGACAGGGAATCTATGGCTACACCTTC
CASSMEGQGIYGYTF
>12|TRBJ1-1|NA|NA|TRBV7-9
TGTGCCAGCAGCATGACAAACACTGAAGCTTTCTTT
CASSMTNTEAFF
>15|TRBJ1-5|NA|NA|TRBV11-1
TGTGCCAGCAGCTTATCCGGGACACTTAATCAGCCCCAGCATTTT
CASSLSGTLNQPQHF
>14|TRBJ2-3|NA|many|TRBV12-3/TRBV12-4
TGTGCCAGCAGTTCGTTAGGGGTGGGAGATACGCAGTATTTT
CASSSLGVGDTQYF
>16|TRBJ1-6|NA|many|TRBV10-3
TGTGCCATCAGTGAGTCGTTTCGGGCAGTCAATTCACCCCTCCACTTT
CAISESFRAVNSPLHF